The 2 T cell receptor beta chains given below trace back to one sample, sequenced in a study of blood T cell repertoires in COVID-19. Produced via immunoSEQ multiplex PCR; TCRdb's table is partial and in-frame only. In the table there are around 230,000 clones, 70% to 85% of which are singletons. Sequenced: peripheral blood. Every receptor here comes from a woman aged 80 or older with acute or convalescent COVID-19.

The chain joins TRBV5-1 to TRBJ1-2; D unresolved. V lost 4 bases to trimming and J lost 4 bases, with 17 bases between them. The CDR3 is made up of 15 amino acids. The germline CDR1 and CDR2 sequences are SGHRS and YFSETQ. The DNA for the CDR3 is TGCGCCAGCAGCCTACAACGGGGTAGCGCCTATGGCTACACCTTC. This sequence encodes CASSLQRGSAYGYTF.

This clone was detected only once. The chain combines TRBV19 with TRBJ1-5, with 12 bases identical to TRBD1. The CDR3 covers 19 residues. The junction had 13 bases not matched to a gene; V was cut back by 0 bases and J by 7 bases. Per the germline V gene, CDR1 is LNHDA and CDR2 is SQIVND (reference sequence). In DNA, the CDR3 is TGTGCCAGTAGTATAGATCCGCCGGGACAGGGGGCTCCCTGGCAGCCCCAGCATTTT. Translated, it gives CASSIDPPGQGAPWQPQHF.